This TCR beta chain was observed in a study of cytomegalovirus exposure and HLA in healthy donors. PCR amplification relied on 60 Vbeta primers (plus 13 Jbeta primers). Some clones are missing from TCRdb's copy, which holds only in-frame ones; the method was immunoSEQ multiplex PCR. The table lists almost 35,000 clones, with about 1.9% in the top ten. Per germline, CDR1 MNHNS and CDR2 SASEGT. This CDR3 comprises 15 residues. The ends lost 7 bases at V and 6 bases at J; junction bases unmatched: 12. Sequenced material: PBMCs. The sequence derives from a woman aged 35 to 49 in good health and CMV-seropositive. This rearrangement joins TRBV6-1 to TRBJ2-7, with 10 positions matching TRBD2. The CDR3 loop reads CASIMGASGRSEQYF. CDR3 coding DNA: TGTGCCAGCATTATGGGGGCTAGCGGGAGAAGCGAGCAGTACTTC.